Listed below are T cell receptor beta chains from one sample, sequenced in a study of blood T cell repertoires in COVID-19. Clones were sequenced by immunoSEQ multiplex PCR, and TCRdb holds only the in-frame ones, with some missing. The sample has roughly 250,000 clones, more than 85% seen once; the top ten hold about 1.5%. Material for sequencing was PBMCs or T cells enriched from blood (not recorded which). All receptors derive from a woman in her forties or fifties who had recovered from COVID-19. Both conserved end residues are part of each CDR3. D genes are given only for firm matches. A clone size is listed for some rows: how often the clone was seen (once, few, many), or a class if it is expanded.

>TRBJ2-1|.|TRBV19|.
TGTGCCAGTAGTAACGCAGGGAAACGTTCTGGACAGTTCTTC
CASSNAGKRSGQFF
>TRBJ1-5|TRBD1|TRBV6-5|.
TGTGCCAGCAGACAAGACAGGGACGGGTATCAGCCCCAGCATTTT
CASRQDRDGYQPQHF
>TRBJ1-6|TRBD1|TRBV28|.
TGTGCCAGCACGGGCCCAGGGGGCCCTTCACCCCTCCACTTT
CASTGPGGPSPLHF
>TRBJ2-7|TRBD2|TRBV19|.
TGTGCCACCCAGGTTTCTAGCGGGAGTAGCTACGAGCAGTACTTC
CATQVSSGSSYEQYF
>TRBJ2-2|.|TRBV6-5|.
TGTGCCAGCAGTCGGGGTGAGATCGGGGAGCTGTTTTTT
CASSRGEIGELFF
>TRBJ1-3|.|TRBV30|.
TGTGCCTGGAGACAGGAACCCGGAAACACCATATATTTT
CAWRQEPGNTIYF
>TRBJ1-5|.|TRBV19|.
TGTGCCAGTAGCCCGCGGGATAGCAATCAGCCCCAGCATTTT
CASSPRDSNQPQHF
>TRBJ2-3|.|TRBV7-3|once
TGTGCCAGCAGCTCCCCGGGGGCAGATACGCAGTATTTT
CASSSPGADTQYF
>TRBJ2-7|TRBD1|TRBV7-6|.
TGTGCCAGCAGCTTCTCGACAGGGGCTCTTTACGAGCAGTACTTC
CASSFSTGALYEQYF
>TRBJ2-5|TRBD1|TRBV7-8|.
TGTGCCAGCAGCACCTGGACAGGACAACAGCAAGAGACCCAGTACTTC
CASSTWTGQQQETQYF
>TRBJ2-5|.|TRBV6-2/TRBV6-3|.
TGTGCCAGCAGTCAGGGCGAGACCCAGTACTTC
CASSQGETQYF
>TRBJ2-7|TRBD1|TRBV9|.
TGTGCCAGCAGCGCCTCCGCCAGACAGGGGGTATTCGAGCAGTACTTC
CASSASARQGVFEQYF
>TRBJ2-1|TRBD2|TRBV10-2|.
TGCGCCAGCAGTGAGTCTAGCGGGATAATCAATGAGCAGTTCTTC
CASSESSGIINEQFF
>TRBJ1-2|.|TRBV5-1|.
TGCGCCAGCAGCTTGGCGGGTAACTATGGCTACACCTTC
CASSLAGNYGYTF
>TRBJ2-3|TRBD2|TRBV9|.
TGTGCCAGCAGCGTAAGGGGAGGGAGCGGGAGCACAGATACGCAGTATTTT
CASSVRGGSGSTDTQYF
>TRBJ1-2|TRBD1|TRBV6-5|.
TGTGCCAGCAGCAACTACGAGGGGACAGGGAGTGGCTACACCTTC
CASSNYEGTGSGYTF
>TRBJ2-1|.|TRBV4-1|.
TGCGCCAGCAGCTCGGTTAGCGGCTACAATGAGCAGTTCTTC
CASSSVSGYNEQFF
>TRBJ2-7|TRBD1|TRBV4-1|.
TGCGCCAGCAGCCAAGAGGAAGGGACAGGGGACTACGAGCAGTACTTC
CASSQEEGTGDYEQYF
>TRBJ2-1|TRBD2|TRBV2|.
TGTGCCAGTTTACCGGGACTAGCGGGGGCGTACAATGAGCAGTTCTTC
CASLPGLAGAYNEQFF
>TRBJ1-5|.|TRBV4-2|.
TGTGCCAGCAGCCACGATCCGGGGGAAAATAGCAATCAGCCCCAGCATTTT
CASSHDPGENSNQPQHF
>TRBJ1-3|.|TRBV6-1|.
TGTGCCAGCAGTGGGATGGGGGCCTACTACCCGAACTCCGGGAACACCATATATTTT
CASSGMGAYYPNSGNTIYF
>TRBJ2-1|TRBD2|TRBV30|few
TGTGCCTGGAGCCTCGGACTAGCGGGGGACAATGAGCAGTTCTTC
CAWSLGLAGDNEQFF
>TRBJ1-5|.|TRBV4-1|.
TGCGCCAGCAGCCAAGTTAACAGGGGCAATCAGCCCCAGCATTTT
CASSQVNRGNQPQHF
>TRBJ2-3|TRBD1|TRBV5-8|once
TGTGCCAGCAGCTTAGTGGGACAGGGAACAGATACGCAGTATTTT
CASSLVGQGTDTQYF
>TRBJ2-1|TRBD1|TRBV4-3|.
TGCGCCAGCAGCCAAGGACAGGGGGCATATGAGCAGTTCTTC
CASSQGQGAYEQFF
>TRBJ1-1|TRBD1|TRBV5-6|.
TGTGCCAGCAGCTTGTGGGGCAGGGGGGCTGAAGCTTTCTTT
CASSLWGRGAEAFF
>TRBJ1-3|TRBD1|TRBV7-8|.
TGTGCCAGCAGCTTAACCAAGCAGGGGGCTGGAAACACCATATATTTT
CASSLTKQGAGNTIYF
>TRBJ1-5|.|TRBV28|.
TGTGCCAGCAGTTCCACTTGGTGGAGGATCAGTCAGCCCCAGCATTTT
CASSSTWWRISQPQHF